This TCR beta chain was observed in a study of blood T cell repertoires in COVID-19. The overall study: Specimens from acute and convalescent COVID-19 originated in the United States, Italy and Spain. The cDNA or gDNA used as material had been derived from T cells, B-cell-depleted T cells, or PBMCs.

Profiled with immunoSEQ multiplex PCR; TCRdb holds only in-frame clones, not every one. The sample lists about 200,000 clones, under 90% seen once, with about 7.2% in the top ten. The germline V and J ends were trimmed by 0 bases and 7 bases, with 13 bases remaining between them. Germline CDR1 is LGHDT and CDR2 is YNNKEL (reference sequence). The CDR3 has 15 amino acids. J is TRBJ1-5 and V is TRBV3-1 (or the pseudogene TRBV3-2); TRBD1 is a possible D gene (5 bases). This TCR came from a man between 60 and 75 years old with acute or convalescent COVID-19. The sample taken for sequencing was peripheral blood. CDR3 amino acids: CASSQDGAGVQPQHF. CDR3 bases: TGTGCCAGCAGCCAAGATGGGGCTGGGGTACAGCCCCAGCATTTT.